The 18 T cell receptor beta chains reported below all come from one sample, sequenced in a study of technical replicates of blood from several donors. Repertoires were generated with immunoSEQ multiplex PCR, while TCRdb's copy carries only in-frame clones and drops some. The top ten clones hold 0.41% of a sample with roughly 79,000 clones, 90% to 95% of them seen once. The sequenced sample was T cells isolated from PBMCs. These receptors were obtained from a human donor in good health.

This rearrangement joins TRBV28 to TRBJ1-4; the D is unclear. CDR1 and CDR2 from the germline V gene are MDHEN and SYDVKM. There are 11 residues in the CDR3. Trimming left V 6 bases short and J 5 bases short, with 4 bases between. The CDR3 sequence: CASRTNEKLFF. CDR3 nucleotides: TGTGCCAGCAGGACAAATGAAAAACTGTTTTTT. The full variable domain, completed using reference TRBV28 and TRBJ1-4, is DVKVTQSSRYLVKRTGEKVFLECVQDMDHENMFWYRQDPGLGLRLIYFSYDVKMKEKGDIPEGYSVSREKKERFSLILESASTNQTSMYLCASRTNEKLFFGSGTQLSVL.

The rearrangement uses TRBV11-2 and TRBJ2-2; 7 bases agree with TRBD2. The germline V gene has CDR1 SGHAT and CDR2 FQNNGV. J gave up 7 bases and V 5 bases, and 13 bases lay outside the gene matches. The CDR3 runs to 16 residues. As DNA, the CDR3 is TGTGCCAGCAGCCCAAGAGGCGGGAGTGTGAACGGGGAGCTGTTTTTT. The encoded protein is CASSPRGGSVNGELFF.

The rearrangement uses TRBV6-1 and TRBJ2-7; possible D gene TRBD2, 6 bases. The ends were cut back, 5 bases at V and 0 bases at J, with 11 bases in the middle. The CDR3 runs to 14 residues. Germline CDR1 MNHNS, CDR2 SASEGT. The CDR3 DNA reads TGTGCCAGCAGTCCGGGACTTCGCTCCTACGAGCAGTACTTC. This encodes CASSPGLRSYEQYF.

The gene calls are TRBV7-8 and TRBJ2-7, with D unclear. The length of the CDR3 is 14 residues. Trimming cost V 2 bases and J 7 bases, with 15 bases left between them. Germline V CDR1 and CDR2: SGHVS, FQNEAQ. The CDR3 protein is CASSLNSAFGEQYF. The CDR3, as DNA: TGTGCCAGCAGCTTAAACTCCGCTTTTGGTGAGCAGTACTTC.

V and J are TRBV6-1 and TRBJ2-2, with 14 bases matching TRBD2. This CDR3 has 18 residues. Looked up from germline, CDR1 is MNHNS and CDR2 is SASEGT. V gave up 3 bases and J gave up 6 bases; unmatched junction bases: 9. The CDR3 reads CASSDPGTSGSWAGELFF. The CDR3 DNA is TGTGCCAGCAGTGACCCCGGGACTAGCGGGAGTTGGGCCGGGGAGCTGTTTTTT.

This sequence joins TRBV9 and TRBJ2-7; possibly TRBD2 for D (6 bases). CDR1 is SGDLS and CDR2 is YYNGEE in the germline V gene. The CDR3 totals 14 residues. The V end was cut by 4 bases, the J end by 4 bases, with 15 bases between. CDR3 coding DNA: TGTGCCAGCAGCTACCGGGACTTCGCTTACGAGCAGTACTTC. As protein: CASSYRDFAYEQYF.

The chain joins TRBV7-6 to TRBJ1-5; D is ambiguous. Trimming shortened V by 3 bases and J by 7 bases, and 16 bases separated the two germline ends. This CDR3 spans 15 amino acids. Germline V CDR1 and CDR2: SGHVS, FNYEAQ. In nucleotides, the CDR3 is TGTGCCAGCAGCTTGGATCCGGACGGGGAACAGCCCCAGCATTTT. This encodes CASSLDPDGEQPQHF.

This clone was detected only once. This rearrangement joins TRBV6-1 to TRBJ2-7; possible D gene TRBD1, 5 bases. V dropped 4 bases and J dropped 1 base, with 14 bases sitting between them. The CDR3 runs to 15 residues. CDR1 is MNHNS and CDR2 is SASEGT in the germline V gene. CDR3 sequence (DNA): TGTGCCAGCAGTGCCATGAGACAGCTATCCTACGAGCAGTACTTC. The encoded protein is CASSAMRQLSYEQYF.

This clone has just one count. CDR3 amino acids: CASSVATGTSNTGELFF. The DNA for the CDR3 is TGTGCCAGCAGCGTAGCTACCGGGACTTCGAACACCGGGGAGCTGTTTTTT. This rearrangement joins TRBV9 to TRBJ2-2; a possible D gene is TRBD2 (6 bases). Germline lookup yields CDR1 SGDLS and CDR2 YYNGEE. V was pared by 0 bases and J by 0 bases, with 12 bases between. This CDR3 comprises 17 residues.

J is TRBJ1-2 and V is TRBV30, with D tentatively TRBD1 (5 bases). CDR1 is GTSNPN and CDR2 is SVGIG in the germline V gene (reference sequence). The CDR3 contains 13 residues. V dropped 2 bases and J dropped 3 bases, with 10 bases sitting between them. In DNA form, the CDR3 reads TGTGCCTGGAGTTATGGAGGGGACTATGGCTACACCTTC. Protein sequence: CAWSYGGDYGYTF.

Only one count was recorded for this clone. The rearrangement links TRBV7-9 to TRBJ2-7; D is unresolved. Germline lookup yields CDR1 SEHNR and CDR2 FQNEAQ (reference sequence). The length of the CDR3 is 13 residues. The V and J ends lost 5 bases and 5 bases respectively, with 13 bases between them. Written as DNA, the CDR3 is TGTGCCAGCAGCCCCCAATTCATCCACGAGCAGTACTTC. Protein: CASSPQFIHEQYF.

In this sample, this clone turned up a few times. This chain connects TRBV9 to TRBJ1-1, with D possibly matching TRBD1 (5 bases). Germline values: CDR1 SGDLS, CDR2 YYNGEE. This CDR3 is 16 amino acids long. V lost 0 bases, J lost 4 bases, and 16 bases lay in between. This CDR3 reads CASSVAKQDLSTEAFF. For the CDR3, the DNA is TGTGCCAGCAGCGTAGCTAAACAGGACCTAAGCACTGAAGCTTTCTTT. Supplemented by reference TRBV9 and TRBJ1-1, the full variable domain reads DSGVTQTPKHLITATGQRVTLRCSPRSGDLSVYWYQQSLDQGLQFLIQYYNGEERAKGNILERFSAQQFPDLHSELNLSSLELGDSALYFCASSVAKQDLSTEAFFGQGTRLTVV.

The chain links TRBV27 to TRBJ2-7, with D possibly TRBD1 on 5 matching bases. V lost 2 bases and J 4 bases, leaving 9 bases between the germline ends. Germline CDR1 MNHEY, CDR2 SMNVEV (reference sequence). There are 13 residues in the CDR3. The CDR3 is CASSLGRVYEQYF. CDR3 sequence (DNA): TGTGCCAGCAGTTTAGGCAGGGTGTACGAGCAGTACTTC.

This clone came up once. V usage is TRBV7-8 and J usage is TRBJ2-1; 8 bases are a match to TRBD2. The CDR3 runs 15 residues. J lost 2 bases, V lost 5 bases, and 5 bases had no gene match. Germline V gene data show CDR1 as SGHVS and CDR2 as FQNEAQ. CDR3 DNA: TGTGCCAGCAGCGTTACTAGCGGAACCTACAATGAGCAGTTCTTC. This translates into CASSVTSGTYNEQFF.

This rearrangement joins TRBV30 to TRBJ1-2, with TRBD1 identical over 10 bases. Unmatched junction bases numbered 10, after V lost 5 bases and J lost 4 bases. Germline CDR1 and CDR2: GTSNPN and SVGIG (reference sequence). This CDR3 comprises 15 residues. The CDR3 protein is CAWLLGQGVIYGYTF. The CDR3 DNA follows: TGTGCCTGGTTACTCGGACAGGGGGTGATCTATGGCTACACCTTC.

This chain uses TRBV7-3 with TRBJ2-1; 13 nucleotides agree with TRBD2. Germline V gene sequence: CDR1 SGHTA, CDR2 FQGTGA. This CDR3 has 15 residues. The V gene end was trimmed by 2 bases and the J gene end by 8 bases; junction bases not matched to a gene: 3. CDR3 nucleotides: TGTGCCAGCAGCTTACCCGGACTAGCGGGAGATGAGCAGTTCTTC. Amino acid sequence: CASSLPGLAGDEQFF.

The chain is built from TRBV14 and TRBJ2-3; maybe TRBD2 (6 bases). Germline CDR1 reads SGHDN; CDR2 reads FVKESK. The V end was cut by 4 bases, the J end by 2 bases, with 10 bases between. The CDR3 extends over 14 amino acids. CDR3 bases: TGTGCCAGCAGCCCGGGACTTCCCACAGATACGCAGTATTTT. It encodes CASSPGLPTDTQYF.

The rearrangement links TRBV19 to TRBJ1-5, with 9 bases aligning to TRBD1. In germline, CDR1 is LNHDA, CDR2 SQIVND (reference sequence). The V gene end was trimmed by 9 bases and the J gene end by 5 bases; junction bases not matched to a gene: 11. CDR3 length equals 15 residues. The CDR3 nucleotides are TGTGCCAGCTCAACAATTACAGGGGGCCATCAGCCCCAGCATTTT. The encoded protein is CASSTITGGHQPQHF.